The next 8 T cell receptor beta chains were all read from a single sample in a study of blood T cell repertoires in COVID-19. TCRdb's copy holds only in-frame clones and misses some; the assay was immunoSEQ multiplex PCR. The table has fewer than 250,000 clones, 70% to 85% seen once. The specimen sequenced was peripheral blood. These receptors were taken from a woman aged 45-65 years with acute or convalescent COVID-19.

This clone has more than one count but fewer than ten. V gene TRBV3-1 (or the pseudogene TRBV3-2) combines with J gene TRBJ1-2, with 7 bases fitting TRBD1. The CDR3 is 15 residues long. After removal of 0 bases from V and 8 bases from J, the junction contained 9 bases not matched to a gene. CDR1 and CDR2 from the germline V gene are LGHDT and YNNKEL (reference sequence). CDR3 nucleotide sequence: TGTGCCAGCAGCCAAGATGCGGACAGGAGATTGGGCTACACCTTC. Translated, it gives CASSQDADRRLGYTF.

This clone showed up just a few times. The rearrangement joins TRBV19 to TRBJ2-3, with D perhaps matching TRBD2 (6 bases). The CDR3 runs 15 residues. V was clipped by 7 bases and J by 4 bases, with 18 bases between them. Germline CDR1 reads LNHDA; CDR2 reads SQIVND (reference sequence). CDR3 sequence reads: CASTPRRDRADTQYF. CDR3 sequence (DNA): TGTGCCAGTACCCCCCGGAGGGACCGTGCAGATACGCAGTATTTT.

This chain's CDR3 is CASSLLLAGDPKGYEQYF. CDR3 nucleotides: TGTGCCAGCAGCTTGTTACTAGCGGGAGACCCTAAGGGCTACGAGCAGTACTTC. The chain links TRBV11-2 to TRBJ2-7, with 11 bases lining up with TRBD2. CDR1 and CDR2 (germline): SGHAT, FQNNGV. V was pared by 3 bases and J by 3 bases, with 13 bases of the junction left unmatched. This CDR3 is 18 amino acids long. Together with reference TRBV11-2 and TRBJ2-7, the CDR3 gives the full variable domain: EAGVAQSPRYKIIEKRQSVAFWCNPISGHATLYWYQQILGQGPKLLIQFQNNGVVDDSQLPKDRFSAERLKGVDSTLKIQPAKLEDSAVYLCASSLLLAGDPKGYEQYFGPGTRLTVT.

The CDR3 loop reads CASTRSLQGREQFF. The CDR3 region has the DNA TGTGCCAGCACCCGGAGCCTCCAGGGGCGTGAGCAGTTCTTC. The J gene is TRBJ2-1, the V gene TRBV6-5; weak D call: TRBD1 (6 bases). V gave up 7 bases and J gave up 9 bases, with 19 bases separating them. Germline V gives CDR1 MNHEY, CDR2 SVGAGI. CDR3 length: 14 amino acids.

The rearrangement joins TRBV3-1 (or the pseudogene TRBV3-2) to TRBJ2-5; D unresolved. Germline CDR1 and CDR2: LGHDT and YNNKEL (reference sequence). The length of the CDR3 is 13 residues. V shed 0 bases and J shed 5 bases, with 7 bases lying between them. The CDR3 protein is CASSQDYKETQYF. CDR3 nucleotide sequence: TGTGCCAGCAGCCAAGATTACAAGGAGACCCAGTACTTC.

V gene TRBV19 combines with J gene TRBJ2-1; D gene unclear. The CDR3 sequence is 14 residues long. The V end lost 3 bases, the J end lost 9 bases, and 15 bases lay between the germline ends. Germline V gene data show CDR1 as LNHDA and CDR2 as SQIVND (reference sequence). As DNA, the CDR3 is TGTGCCAGTAGTATTTATCGTGATAGCACTGAGCAGTTCTTC. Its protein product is CASSIYRDSTEQFF. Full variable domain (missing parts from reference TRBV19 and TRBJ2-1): DGGITQSPKYLFRKEGQNVTLSCEQNLNHDAMYWYRQDPGQGLRLIYYSQIVNDFQKGDIAEGYSVSREKKESFPLTVTSAQKNPTAFYLCASSIYRDSTEQFFGPGTRLTVL.

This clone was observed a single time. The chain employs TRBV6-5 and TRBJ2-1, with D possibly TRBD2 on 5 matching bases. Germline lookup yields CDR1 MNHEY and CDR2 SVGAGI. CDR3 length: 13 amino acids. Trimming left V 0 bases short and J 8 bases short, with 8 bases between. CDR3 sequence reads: CASSYSHGDEQFF. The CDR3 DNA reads TGTGCCAGCAGTTACTCGCACGGGGATGAGCAGTTCTTC.

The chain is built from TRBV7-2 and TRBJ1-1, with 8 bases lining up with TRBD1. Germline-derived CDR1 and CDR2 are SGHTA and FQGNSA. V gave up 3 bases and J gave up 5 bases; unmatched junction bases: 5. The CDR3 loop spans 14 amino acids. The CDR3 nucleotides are TGTGCCAGCAGCTTCGACAGGGGAGGGACTGAAGCTTTCTTT. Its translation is CASSFDRGGTEAFF. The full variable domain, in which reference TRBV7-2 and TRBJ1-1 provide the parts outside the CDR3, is GAGVSQSPSNKVTEKGKDVELRCDPISGHTALYWYRQSLGQGLEFLIYFQGNSAPDKSGLPSDRFSAERTGGSVSTLTIQRTQQEDSAVYLCASSFDRGGTEAFFGQGTRLTVV.